What follows are 8 T cell receptor beta chains derived from one specimen sequenced in a study of T cells after yellow fever vaccination. TCRdb called the 5' RACE reads again in MiXCR, with one record for every CDR3 protein. Of 400,000 to 450,000 distinct CDR3 sequences listed, about 17% are singletons. Material: PBMCs, obtained before the yellow fever booster vaccination. These receptors all come from a man aged 18 to 35 who received the YFV17D yellow fever vaccine.

The V gene is TRBV6-2 or TRBV6-3, the J gene TRBJ1-1; the D gene is possibly TRBD1 (6 bases). The V end was cut by 7 bases, the J end by 3 bases, with 12 bases between. There are 13 residues in the CDR3. Per germline, CDR1 MNHEY and CDR2 SVGEGT. The CDR3 spells CASTLDSYTEAFF. CDR3 nucleotide sequence: TGTGCCAGCACTCTGGACAGTTACACTGAAGCTTTCTTT.

This chain connects TRBV6-2 or TRBV6-3 to TRBJ2-7, with 10 bases matching TRBD1. Germline-derived CDR1 and CDR2 are MNHEY and SVGEGT. J lost 6 bases, V lost 8 bases, and 10 bases had no gene match. The CDR3 has 14 amino acids. The CDR3 coding sequence is TGTGCCAGCCTCCCCCCGGGACAGGGGAGCGAGCAGTACTTC. It is translated as CASLPPGQGSEQYF.

The V call is TRBV20-1, the J call TRBJ1-3; 7 bases are a match to TRBD1. The V gene end was trimmed by 3 bases and the J gene end by 7 bases; junction bases not matched to a gene: 6. The CDR3 length is 13 residues. Germline V gene lookup returns CDR1 DFQATT and CDR2 SNEGSKA (reference sequence). The CDR3 sequence: CSASQGDSNTIYF. The CDR3 bases are TGCAGTGCTAGCCAGGGGGATTCGAACACCATATATTTT.

The genes are TRBV4-1 and TRBJ2-5; 10 bases line up with TRBD2. The CDR3 is 17 amino acids. Germline lookup yields CDR1 MGHRA and CDR2 YSYEKL. V lost 2 bases to trimming and J lost 3 bases; unmatched junction nucleotides: 9. CDR3: CASSQPAGGPTKETQYF. For the CDR3, the DNA is TGCGCCAGCAGCCAACCAGCGGGGGGGCCGACAAAAGAGACCCAGTACTTC.

This clonotype has just a few counts. The chain combines TRBV27 with TRBJ2-2, with 7 nucleotides matching TRBD1. CDR3 length: 15 residues. The germline CDR1 and CDR2 sequences are MNHEY and SMNVEV (reference sequence). With 5 bases clipped from V and 5 bases from J, the junction kept 8 bases outside the gene matches. CDR3 in DNA: TGTGCCAGCAGTCCGCGACAGGGATCTACCGGGGAGCTGTTTTTT. This translates into CASSPRQGSTGELFF.

CDR3 sequence: CASSFGTLGTEAFF. CDR3 bases: TGTGCCAGCAGTTTCGGAACTCTCGGGACTGAAGCTTTCTTT. The chain recombines TRBV27 with TRBJ1-1; D unresolved. The germline gives CDR1 MNHEY, CDR2 SMNVEV (reference sequence). V was cut by 3 bases and J by 5 bases, with 13 bases left in between. This CDR3 spans 14 amino acids.

The V and J genes are TRBV5-4 and TRBJ2-1; tentatively, D is TRBD2 (6 bases). Germline V gene sequence: CDR1 SGHNT, CDR2 YYREEE (reference sequence). CDR3 length: 14 residues. V was clipped by 0 bases and J by 10 bases, with 14 bases between them. The CDR3 here is CASSLAPLRGEQFF. DNA for the CDR3: TGTGCCAGCAGCTTGGCTCCCCTGCGGGGCGAGCAGTTCTTC.

This clonotype was seen more than once but under ten times. V gene TRBV6-1 combines with J gene TRBJ1-2; perhaps TRBD1 as D (5 bases). This CDR3 has 12 amino acids. Germline V gene sequence: CDR1 MNHNS, CDR2 SASEGT. Between the trimmed V and J ends, which lost 8 bases and 7 bases, there was a span of 14 bases. CDR3 loop: CASGASVIGYTF. Here the CDR3 DNA reads TGTGCCAGCGGGGCGTCCGTTATTGGCTACACCTTC.